The entry below describes one T cell receptor (beta chain). Relative to the germline gene, one junction end is altered; a read error may explain this. The CDR3 is made up of 15 amino acids. Germline CDR1 reads SSHAT; CDR2 reads FNYEAQ (reference sequence). The data stem from a study of cytomegalovirus exposure and HLA in healthy donors. This PCR relied on a set of 60 Vbeta primers and 13 Jbeta primers. Clones were sequenced by immunoSEQ multiplex PCR, and TCRdb holds only the in-frame ones, with some missing. The repertoire includes more than 110,000 clones, 70% of them detected once, and 2.1% sits in the top ten.

The genes are TRBV7-7 and TRBJ2-1; D is unresolved. Sequenced: PBMCs. This TCR derives from a woman aged 55-70 years in good health and CMV-seropositive. The CDR3 DNA follows: TGTGCTAGCAGCTTAGTCCCGAGCTCCTACAATGAGCAGTTCTTC. Protein product: CASSLVPSSYNEQFF.